One T cell receptor beta chain is described in this entry. Its antigen is undetermined. Researchers ran the PCR with 60 Vbeta and 13 Jbeta primers. In the original analysis: Approximately 12 million of tens of millions of unique TCR beta chains were shared, per a later count. Data came from immunoSEQ multiplex PCR; TCRdb stores just in-frame clones and leaves some out. The V and J calls and clone size were taken over from that table, and D and trimming were inferred from the DNA. The repertoire holds 180,000 or so clones, with 78% as singletons. These data come from a study of cytomegalovirus exposure and HLA in healthy donors. Study findings and constraints: Cytomegalovirus association was assigned to approximately 180 TCR beta chains. Some segments of the V type, notably TRBV6-2 and TRBV6-3, were excluded as indistinguishable. For presence/absence analyses, sequencing depth was assumed to be roughly uniform across donors.

CDR1 and CDR2 (germline): SGHDN, FVKESK. This CDR3 is 20 amino acids long. V lost 1 base, J lost 3 bases, and 25 bases lay in between. Sample: PBMCs. This sequence was found in a female donor in good health and CMV-seronegative. This chain links TRBV14 with TRBJ2-1; a weak D match, TRBD1 (6 bases). CDR3 amino acids: CASSQVRGQTRDSIYNEQFF. The DNA for the CDR3 is TGTGCCAGCAGCCAAGTCCGAGGACAGACCCGGGATTCGATCTACAATGAGCAGTTCTTC.